Described below is a single T cell receptor (beta chain) sequence and its context. Antigen unknown. These data come from a study of breast tumors, draining lymph nodes, adjacent tissues. Study-level results: Findings are consistent with lymph node origin and intratumoral expansion of most tumor T cells.

The lymph nodes were axillary draining lymph nodes from breast cancer patients. Trimming removed 4 bases at V and 5 bases at J, with 18 bases between. The CDR3 extends over 15 amino acids. Germline V gene lookup returns CDR1 ENHRY and CDR2 SYGVKD. TCRdb re-called the multiplex PCR reads through MiXCR, storing one row per CDR3 protein. The sample lists some 100,000 distinct CDR3 sequences; about 20% were seen once. The source of this sequence is a female donor with breast cancer. Some clones in this sample may be carry-over from other donors' samples. What was sequenced was axillary lymph node tissue. V and J are TRBV10-3 and TRBJ2-7; either TRBD1 or TRBD2 may fit D (5 bases each). CDR3 in DNA: TGTGCCATCAGTGGGTCGACGGGGCTTCGGGACGAGCAGTACTTC. This encodes CAISGSTGLRDEQYF.